The present T cell receptor (beta chain) was sequenced within a study of graft-versus-host responses after intestinal transplantation. Turning to the study itself: After anti-thymocyte globulin induction, recipients took tacrolimus and steroids for about 3 years. Study-level results: Some GvH clones were seen earlier in gut or blood, suggesting intestinal origin. An association linked early post-transplant HvG declines with peak circulating GvH clone levels.

J lost 8 bases, V lost 4 bases, and 9 bases had no gene match. The CDR3 covers 14 residues. Germline V CDR1 and CDR2: SGHNT, YYREEE (reference sequence). This clone showed up just a few times. Its antigen remains unknown. Graft tissue processing released intraepithelial and lamina propria lymphocytes. Clones were read by immunoSEQ multiplex PCR, and TCRdb kept only the in-frame ones, dropping some. This sample yields fewer than 20,000 clones, of which around 79% are seen a single time; 7.8% belongs to the top ten. Sample: ileum tissue, taken about 460 days after intestinal transplant. The TCR originated in a human patient who received an intestinal transplant, so some T cells may come from the graft donor. This sequence joins TRBV5-4 and TRBJ1-2; 9 bases align to TRBD1. DNA of the CDR3: TGTGCCAGCAGCGTGGGACAGGGACGGCAGGGCTACACCTTC. Protein: CASSVGQGRQGYTF.